The rows below give T cell receptor beta chains drawn from one sample of a study of blood T cell repertoires in COVID-19. Method: immunoSEQ multiplex PCR; TCRdb's copy keeps in-frame clones and lacks some. Of some 330,000 clones listed, around 89% were seen once; the top ten hold approximately 4%. The sequencing sample was made of peripheral blood. The receptors were gathered from a woman in her forties or fifties with active or convalescent COVID-19. CDR3s include the opening cysteine and the closing phenylalanine or tryptophan. A D gene is named only where the DNA matches it firmly. Some rows mark clone size as missing; the rest say once, few, many or name a class of expanded clone.

>.|TRBV6-1|TRBJ2-1|.
CASSDQIYNEQFF
TGTGCCAGCAGTGACCAGATCTACAATGAGCAGTTCTTC
>once|TRBV30|TRBJ2-1|.
CAWRVGRNEQFF
TGTGCCTGGAGAGTGGGGAGGAATGAGCAGTTCTTC
>.|TRBV5-6|TRBJ1-1|.
CASSLPGETEAFF
TGTGCCAGCAGCCTGCCGGGTGAGACTGAAGCTTTCTTT
>once|TRBV7-9|TRBJ1-1|.
CASSPVNTGTEAFF
TGTGCCAGCAGCCCAGTCAATACGGGCACTGAAGCTTTCTTT
>.|TRBV11-2|TRBJ2-5|TRBD2
CASSLDSGLESETQYF
TGTGCCAGCAGCTTGGATTCGGGACTAGAGTCGGAGACCCAGTACTTC
>.|TRBV25-1|TRBJ1-2|TRBD1
CASSTTTGAYGYTF
TGTGCCAGCAGCACTACAACAGGGGCCTATGGCTACACCTTC
>.|TRBV7-2|TRBJ2-1|TRBD1
CASSLVSRGFDEQFF
TGTGCCAGCAGCTTAGTGTCCAGGGGGTTTGATGAGCAGTTCTTC
>.|TRBV19|TRBJ1-1|TRBD1
CASSPQGQGAFMNTEAFF
TGTGCCAGTAGTCCCCAGGGACAGGGGGCGTTCATGAACACTGAAGCTTTCTTT
>once|TRBV4-1|TRBJ1-1|.
CASSQGHFMNTEAFF
TGCGCCAGCAGCCAGGGACACTTTATGAACACTGAAGCTTTCTTT
>.|TRBV29-1|TRBJ1-6|TRBD1
CSASTGGTSPLHF
TGCAGCGCCTCGACAGGGGGAACCTCACCCCTCCACTTT
>.|TRBV19|TRBJ1-3|.
CASSIGSQGSGNTIYF
TGTGCCAGTAGTATAGGATCACAGGGCTCTGGAAACACCATATATTTT
>.|TRBV4-1|TRBJ1-2|.
CASSQDLSRQSYGYTF
TGCGCCAGCAGCCAAGATCTGTCGAGGCAGTCCTATGGCTACACCTTC
>.|TRBV5-1|TRBJ2-7|.
CASKRDTGPYEQYF
TGCGCCAGCAAACGGGACACGGGTCCCTACGAGCAGTACTTC
>.|TRBV7-8|TRBJ2-5|.
CASSPQETQYF
TGTGCCAGCAGCCCTCAAGAGACCCAGTACTTC
>.|TRBV3-1/TRBV3-2|TRBJ2-3|TRBD2
CASTTGLAGNVTQYF
TGTGCCAGCACCACGGGACTAGCGGGAAATGTTACGCAGTATTTT
>.|TRBV7-2|TRBJ2-2|.
CASSLVLGGTGELFF
TGTGCCAGCAGCTTAGTTTTAGGGGGCACCGGGGAGCTGTTTTTT
>once|TRBV6-2/TRBV6-3|TRBJ2-5|TRBD2
CASSRTSGGYQETQYF
TGTGCCAGCAGTCGGACTAGCGGGGGATATCAAGAGACCCAGTACTTC
>.|TRBV29-1|TRBJ1-1|.
CSVGLGGNTEAFF
TGCAGCGTTGGCCTGGGGGGGAACACTGAAGCTTTCTTT
>.|TRBV7-2|TRBJ2-3|TRBD2
CASRPGLASDTQYF
TGTGCCAGCAGACCAGGACTAGCATCAGATACGCAGTATTTT
>.|TRBV4-2|TRBJ1-1|.
CASSQSAGEATEAFF
TGTGCCAGCAGCCAAAGTGCAGGGGAAGCCACTGAAGCTTTCTTT
>.|TRBV7-9|TRBJ2-3|.
CASSLGPDYPTLTDTQYF
TGTGCCAGCAGCTTAGGACCGGACTACCCGACCCTCACAGATACGCAGTATTTT
>.|TRBV28|TRBJ2-1|TRBD2
CASRTSDNEQFF
TGTGCCAGCAGGACTAGCGACAATGAGCAGTTCTTC
>.|TRBV6-5|TRBJ1-2|.
CASSYGGGYGYTF
TGTGCCAGCAGTTACGGGGGCGGCTATGGCTACACCTTC
>.|TRBV10-1|TRBJ1-5|TRBD1
CASRDRGLQPQHF
TGCGCCAGCAGGGACAGGGGGCTTCAGCCCCAGCATTTT
>.|TRBV12-5|TRBJ2-5|TRBD2
CASGLSIGTSGGKGETQYF
TGTGCTAGTGGTTTGAGCATCGGGACTAGCGGGGGGAAGGGAGAGACCCAGTACTTC
>.|TRBV7-2|TRBJ1-5|.
CASSLSMNQPQHF
TGTGCCAGCAGCTTATCCATGAATCAGCCCCAGCATTTT
>.|TRBV27|TRBJ2-7|.
CASSFGPGIVGEQYF
TGTGCCAGCAGTTTCGGGCCCGGGATAGTAGGCGAGCAGTACTTC
>few|TRBV29-1|TRBJ1-1|TRBD1
CSGHRGLGTEAFF
TGCAGCGGTCACAGGGGGCTGGGGACTGAAGCTTTCTTT
>.|TRBV29-1|TRBJ1-1|.
CSVEGPGKGTEAFF
TGCAGCGTTGAGGGTCCTGGGAAGGGGACTGAAGCTTTCTTT
>.|TRBV14|TRBJ2-2|.
CASSQDQVYTGELFF
TGTGCCAGCAGCCAAGACCAGGTTTACACCGGGGAGCTGTTTTTT
>.|TRBV19|TRBJ1-1|.
CASSIVGLYTEAFF
TGTGCCAGTAGTATAGTGGGGCTGTACACTGAAGCTTTCTTT
>.|TRBV18|TRBJ2-7|TRBD2
CASSPTSGALKREQYF
TGTGCCAGCTCACCTACCAGCGGGGCACTCAAGAGGGAGCAGTACTTC
>.|TRBV15|TRBJ1-4|TRBD1
CATSSDRVGGEKLFF
TGTGCCACCAGCAGTGACAGGGTAGGAGGAGAAAAACTGTTTTTT
>.|TRBV7-9|TRBJ1-1|.
CASSTPLGQANTEAFF
TGTGCCAGCAGCACACCCTTAGGCCAGGCGAACACTGAAGCTTTCTTT
>.|TRBV9|TRBJ1-5|TRBD1
CASSVVFGDRAPSDQPQHF
TGTGCCAGCAGCGTAGTGTTTGGGGACAGAGCCCCGTCCGATCAGCCCCAGCATTTT
>once|TRBV5-1|TRBJ2-1|TRBD2
CASSLTSGSSREQFF
TGCGCCAGCAGCTTGACTAGCGGGAGTTCTCGTGAGCAGTTCTTC